The rows below give T cell receptor beta chains drawn from one sample of a study of blood T cell repertoires in COVID-19. The table came from immunoSEQ multiplex PCR; TCRdb's copy has only in-frame clones and leaves some out. The sample consists of approximately 410,000 clones, about nine tenths of them appearing once. The sample comprised peripheral blood. Receptors originate from a woman aged 30 to 39 with active or convalescent COVID-19. CDR3s include the opening cysteine and the closing phenylalanine or tryptophan. A D gene is named only where the DNA matches it firmly. Rows give clone size only sometimes, using once, few, many, or a class for an expanded clone.

clone_size	d_call	j_call	v_call	cdr3_aa	cdr3_nt
.	.	TRBJ1-5	TRBV2	CASSPRELDFNQPQHF	TGTGCCAGCAGTCCCCGGGAACTCGATTTCAATCAGCCCCAGCATTTT
.	TRBD1	TRBJ2-7	TRBV10-3	CAISDGTDYEQYF	TGTGCCATCAGTGATGGGACAGACTACGAGCAGTACTTC
.	TRBD2	TRBJ2-3	TRBV5-1	CASSPGAGLTDTQYF	TGCGCCAGCAGCCCTGGAGCGGGACTCACAGATACGCAGTATTTT
.	TRBD2	TRBJ2-3	TRBV2	CASRVAGGGTDTQYF	TGTGCCAGCAGGGTAGCGGGAGGTGGCACAGATACGCAGTATTTT
once	.	TRBJ2-4	TRBV30	CAWSVMRGKNIQYF	TGTGCCTGGAGTGTAATGCGGGGAAAAAACATTCAGTACTTC
few	.	TRBJ1-1	TRBV4-1	CASRLPGQNTEAFF	TGCGCCAGCAGGCTCCCGGGACAGAACACTGAAGCTTTCTTT
once	TRBD2	TRBJ2-1	TRBV5-6	CASSRTSGGWNEQFF	TGTGCCAGCAGCCGGACTAGCGGGGGGTGGAATGAGCAGTTCTTC
few	.	TRBJ1-3	TRBV2	CASSSDPGISGNTIYF	TGTGCCAGCAGTAGCGACCCGGGGATCTCTGGAAACACCATATATTTT
.	TRBD2	TRBJ2-1	TRBV19	CASSFIAGGYNEQFF	TGTGCCAGTAGCTTCATAGCGGGGGGATACAATGAGCAGTTCTTC
few	.	TRBJ1-5	TRBV6-6	CASSEQGWGNQPQHF	TGTGCCAGCAGCGAACAGGGTTGGGGCAATCAGCCCCAGCATTTT
.	.	TRBJ1-5	TRBV4-1	CASSPTPGGNQPQHF	TGCGCCAGCTCCCCGACGCCTGGAGGCAATCAGCCCCAGCATTTT
.	.	TRBJ1-1	TRBV2	CASSLDSGLNTEAFF	TGTGCCAGCAGTTTGGACAGCGGACTGAACACTGAAGCTTTCTTT
.	TRBD1	TRBJ2-2	TRBV6-1	CASSEYIGGAGTGELFF	TGTGCCAGCAGTGAATATATAGGGGGCGCTGGCACCGGGGAGCTGTTTTTT
.	.	TRBJ2-1	TRBV19	CASTWTESSYNEQFF	TGTGCCAGTACCTGGACAGAGAGCTCCTACAATGAGCAGTTCTTC
.	.	TRBJ1-3	TRBV6-5	CASAQSRHSGNTIYF	TGTGCCAGCGCGCAAAGCCGTCACTCTGGAAACACCATATATTTT
once	.	TRBJ1-1	TRBV19	CASSITSTEAFF	TGTGCCAGTAGTATAACTAGCACTGAAGCTTTCTTT
.	TRBD2	TRBJ2-5	TRBV2	CASSDPSGGAMETQYF	TGTGCCAGCAGTGACCCTAGCGGGGGGGCCATGGAGACCCAGTACTTC
once	.	TRBJ1-2	TRBV13	CASSLGDSPTNYGYTF	TGTGCCAGCAGCTTAGGGGACAGTCCAACTAACTATGGCTACACCTTC
.	.	TRBJ1-5	TRBV27	CASSHGGINQPQHF	TGTGCCAGCAGTCACGGGGGGATAAATCAGCCCCAGCATTTT
.	.	TRBJ1-1	TRBV10-1	CASRGVTEAFF	TGCGCCAGCCGGGGGGTCACTGAAGCTTTCTTT
few	TRBD1	TRBJ1-5	TRBV4-1	CASSIRQGEQPQHF	TGCGCCAGCAGCATTCGACAGGGGGAGCAGCCCCAGCATTTT
.	TRBD2	TRBJ2-1	TRBV2	CASSEMASGGEKQFF	TGTGCCAGCAGTGAAATGGCTAGCGGGGGAGAGAAGCAGTTCTTC
once	TRBD1	TRBJ1-2	TRBV4-1	CASSQDGDRGFYGYTF	TGCGCCAGCAGCCAAGATGGGGACAGGGGGTTCTATGGCTACACCTTC
.	TRBD2	TRBJ2-2	TRBV6-4	CASQRLAGVRTGELFF	TGTGCCAGTCAGAGGCTAGCGGGCGTCAGGACCGGGGAGCTGTTTTTT
.	.	TRBJ1-1	TRBV20-1	CSASRGTNTEAFF	TGCAGTGCTAGTAGGGGAACGAACACTGAAGCTTTCTTT
.	.	TRBJ1-1	TRBV2	CASVTTGLNTEAFF	TGTGCCAGCGTGACAACAGGACTGAACACTGAAGCTTTCTTT
.	.	TRBJ1-1	TRBV6-1	CASSEALPPGAAFF	TGTGCCAGCAGTGAAGCGCTTCCCCCAGGGGCCGCTTTCTTT
few	TRBD1	TRBJ2-7	TRBV5-1	CASSQGASYEQYF	TGCGCCAGCAGCCAGGGGGCAAGCTACGAGCAGTACTTC
.	TRBD1	TRBJ1-2	TRBV7-2	CASSLPGQGIYGYTF	TGTGCCAGCAGCTTACCCGGACAGGGGATCTATGGCTACACCTTC
.	TRBD1	TRBJ1-2	TRBV18	CASSPAGTGLPPSPYGYTF	TGTGCCAGCTCACCGGCCGGGACAGGGTTGCCCCCGTCCCCCTATGGCTACACCTTC
.	.	TRBJ1-4	TRBV3-1/TRBV3-2	CASSPRTELLQLMRKLFF	TGTGCCAGCAGCCCCAGGACAGAACTACTACAACTAATGAGGAAACTGTTTTTT
few	.	TRBJ1-1	TRBV20-1	CSARNALEAFF	TGCAGTGCTAGAAACGCGTTAGAAGCTTTCTTT
.	TRBD2	TRBJ2-1	TRBV7-6	CASSLLSGRLYEQFF	TGTGCCAGCAGCTTACTTAGCGGGAGGTTGTATGAGCAGTTCTTC
.	.	TRBJ1-1	TRBV10-3	CATAPGVATEAFF	TGTGCCACCGCCCCGGGTGTCGCCACTGAAGCTTTCTTT
.	.	TRBJ2-6	TRBV19	CASTLEASGASGANVLTF	TGTGCCAGTACCCTAGAGGCGAGTGGGGCTTCTGGGGCCAACGTCCTGACTTTC
once	TRBD2	TRBJ2-7	TRBV11-2	CASSLTGTSTYEQYF	TGTGCCAGCAGCTTAACTGGGACTAGCACCTACGAGCAGTACTTC
.	TRBD2	TRBJ2-3	TRBV4-2	CASSQASLAGGTDTQYF	TGTGCCAGCAGCCAAGCTTCTCTAGCGGGAGGGACAGATACGCAGTATTTT
.	.	TRBJ2-2	TRBV27	CASSLSGLVTGELFF	TGTGCCAGCAGTTTATCAGGACTCGTTACCGGGGAGCTGTTTTTT
.	.	TRBJ1-5	TRBV29-1	CSAAGPPGLNQPQHF	TGCAGCGCAGCAGGGCCGCCAGGGTTGAATCAGCCCCAGCATTTT
.	TRBD1	TRBJ1-5	TRBV5-6	CASSLSRDSRNQPQHF	TGTGCCAGCAGCTTGAGCCGGGACAGCCGTAATCAGCCCCAGCATTTT
.	.	TRBJ2-3	TRBV7-9	CASSPETVYYTDTQYF	TGTGCCAGCAGCCCCGAGACAGTTTACTACACAGATACGCAGTATTTT
.	TRBD1	TRBJ2-7	TRBV7-9	CASSFGTGDSYEQYF	TGTGCCAGCAGCTTCGGGACAGGGGACTCCTACGAGCAGTACTTC
.	TRBD2	TRBJ2-5	TRBV30	CAWSGLAAGSPYF	TGTGCCTGGAGTGGACTAGCGGCCGGTTCTCCGTACTTC
.	TRBD1	TRBJ1-3	TRBV30	CAWRDRYSGNTIYF	TGTGCCTGGCGGGACAGGTACTCTGGAAACACCATATATTTT
.	.	TRBJ1-3	TRBV20-1	CSASHPGGNTIYF	TGCAGTGCTAGTCATCCGGGAGGAAACACCATATATTTT
.	.	TRBJ2-1	TRBV10-2	CASSDSSRGTEQFF	TGCGCCAGCAGTGACAGTTCAAGGGGTACTGAGCAGTTCTTC
.	TRBD2	TRBJ2-1	TRBV9	CASSVSSGSYEQFF	TGTGCCAGCAGCGTTTCTAGCGGGAGCTATGAGCAGTTCTTC
.	.	TRBJ1-2	TRBV6-2/TRBV6-3	CASSYSAPNYGYTF	TGTGCCAGCAGTTACTCAGCACCAAACTATGGCTACACCTTC
.	.	TRBJ1-4	TRBV27	CASSPQQGTNEKLFF	TGTGCCAGCAGTCCGCAACAGGGAACTAATGAAAAACTGTTTTTT